Each of the 10 T cell receptor beta chains below was sequenced from the same sample in a study of read filtering for tumor transcriptome and immune sequencing. The library was built from 400 to 500 ng RNA with molecular barcoded adaptors for alpha/delta and beta/gamma chains. MiXCR, run by TCRdb on the reads, gives a single entry per CDR3 protein. The table shows some 130,000 distinct CDR3 sequences, with under 15% occurring only once. The specimen sequenced was a population of CD138-negative cells sorted from bone marrow. These receptors were taken from a donor at least 40 years old with multiple myeloma.

Turning to this clonotype: A much bigger clone sits one base away, suggesting this may be a read error. Given the absence of the conserved phenylalanine or tryptophan at the CDR3 end, a read error is likely. CDR3 loop: CASSYSGRELFL. DNA for the CDR3: TGTGCCAGCAGTTACTCGGGGAGGGAGCTGTTTCTT. The chain links TRBV6-6 to TRBJ2-2; D call uncertain. The CDR3 sequence is 12 residues long. Germline CDR1 and CDR2: MNHNY and SVGAGI (reference sequence). V was clipped by 0 bases and J by 9 bases, with 5 bases between them.

As regards this clonotype: Being one base from a much bigger clone, this may be a read error. The chain has TRBV12-3 or TRBV12-4 and TRBJ2-3; D perhaps matches TRBD2 (6 bases). V was trimmed by 3 bases and J by 6 bases, leaving 10 bases between them. The CDR3 has 13 residues. CDR3 DNA sequence: TGTGCCAGCAGTTTCGGGACTCCGGATACGCAGTATTTT. Amino acids: CASSFGTPDTQYF.

This clonotype was picked up a small number of times. The chain couples TRBV19 to TRBJ2-1; TRBD2 agrees at 12 bases. The CDR3 runs 18 residues. V was pared by 2 bases and J by 0 bases, with 5 bases of the junction left unmatched. Germline lookup yields CDR1 LNHDA and CDR2 SQIVND (reference sequence). CDR3 sequence: CASSINLAGGYSYNEQFF. CDR3 DNA: TGTGCCAGTAGTATAAATCTAGCGGGAGGGTACTCCTACAATGAGCAGTTCTTC.

As regards this clonotype: This CDR3 fails to terminate in the conserved phenylalanine or tryptophan, so it likely reflects a read error. The limits of the CDR3 on the DNA are not certain, so only TCRdb's listed CDR3 is given. This sequence joins TRBV20-1 and TRBJ2-1; the table calls TRBD1, which could not be checked here. Germline V gene lookup returns CDR1 DFQATT and CDR2 SNEGSKA (reference sequence). The CDR3 adds up to 12 amino acids, both ends counted. The CDR3 is CSVAGQRNEQIS.

This clonotype appeared many times. The V call is TRBV4-2, the J call TRBJ1-4; D not certain. The germline CDR1 and CDR2 sequences are LGHNA and YNFKEQ. The CDR3 is made up of 13 amino acids. Trimming pared 4 bases from V and 8 bases from J, leaving 11 bases between. This CDR3 reads CASSPRVDEKLFF. CDR3 in DNA: TGTGCCAGCAGCCCTCGTGTAGACGAAAAACTGTTTTTT.

This clonotype appeared a few times. The chain is built from TRBV7-9 and TRBJ2-1; 13 positions agree with TRBD2. The CDR3 runs 16 residues. Germline CDR1 reads SEHNR; CDR2 reads FQNEAQ (reference sequence). The V segment lost 5 bases and the J segment 7 bases; nucleotides outside the gene matches: 8. CDR3 region: CASSQTSGRSVNEQFF. The CDR3 nucleotides read TGTGCCAGCAGCCAGACTAGCGGGAGGAGTGTTAATGAGCAGTTCTTC.

This clonotype has ten or more counts. The chain uses TRBV6-5 and TRBJ1-1, with D uncertain. The germline V and J ends were trimmed by 5 bases and 3 bases, with 10 bases remaining between them. The CDR3 extends over 13 amino acids. Germline V gene lookup returns CDR1 MNHEY and CDR2 SVGAGI. The CDR3 loop reads CASSRSRDTEAFF. For the CDR3, the DNA is TGTGCCAGCAGTCGTTCCAGAGACACTGAAGCTTTCTTT.

In this sample, this clonotype turned up many times. The chain couples TRBV20-1 to TRBJ1-2; D remains unclear. The length of the CDR3 is 16 residues. Germline loops: CDR1 DFQATT, CDR2 SNEGSKA (reference sequence). Trimming stripped 3 bases from V and 3 bases from J, with 20 bases between. The CDR3 nucleotides read TGCAGTGCTAGTTGGGCGCCGGGGAGCGAAGACTATGGCTACACCTTC. It yields the protein CSASWAPGSEDYGYTF.

This clonotype was picked up many times. The gene calls are TRBV6-1 and TRBJ2-3; 10 positions agree with TRBD1. Germline CDR1 is MNHNS and CDR2 is SASEGT. V lost 6 bases, J lost 4 bases, and 7 bases stayed unmatched. The CDR3 contains 15 residues. The CDR3 DNA reads as TGTGCCAGCAGCGGGGACAGGGGAGGAGCAGATACGCAGTATTTT. Protein product: CASSGDRGGADTQYF.

This clonotype was seen many times. This sequence joins TRBV28 and TRBJ1-5; D not certain. V gave up 5 bases and J gave up 4 bases, with 12 bases separating them. Germline V gives CDR1 MDHEN, CDR2 SYDVKM. This CDR3 contains 14 residues. Here the CDR3 DNA reads TGTGCCAGCAGTGACAACGGTAGAAATCAGCCCCAGCATTTT. Translated, it gives CASSDNGRNQPQHF.